The T cell receptor (beta chain) described here comes from a study of healthy donors' naive CD4 and CD8 T cells. Study results and caveats: CDR3 charge plus V and J genes appeared to account for around an eighth of CD4/CD8 variance. Negatively charged CDR3s marked CD8+ lineage; positively charged CDR3s marked CD4+ lineage.

TCR libraries were built from about 500 ng of total RNA by linear amplification. TCRdb re-analysed the reads in MiXCR, keeping a single row per CDR3 protein. The table records 150,000 to 200,000 distinct CDR3 sequences, about 76% of them present only once. Between the trimmed V and J ends, which lost 6 bases and 8 bases, there was a span of 14 bases. In germline, CDR1 is SQVTM, CDR2 ANQGSEA. The CDR3 loop spans 12 amino acids. On this clonotype itself: Its specificity is not known.

This TCR came from a pool of human donors in good health; the sample pools cells from several healthy donors. This chain connects TRBV29-1 to TRBJ2-1, with D unclear. Sequencing used naive CD4+ and CD8+ T cells sorted from blood, pooled from several donors. The DNA of the CDR3 is TGCAGCGTAGCGAATGATGCCGATGAGCAGTTCTTC. This translates into CSVANDADEQFF.